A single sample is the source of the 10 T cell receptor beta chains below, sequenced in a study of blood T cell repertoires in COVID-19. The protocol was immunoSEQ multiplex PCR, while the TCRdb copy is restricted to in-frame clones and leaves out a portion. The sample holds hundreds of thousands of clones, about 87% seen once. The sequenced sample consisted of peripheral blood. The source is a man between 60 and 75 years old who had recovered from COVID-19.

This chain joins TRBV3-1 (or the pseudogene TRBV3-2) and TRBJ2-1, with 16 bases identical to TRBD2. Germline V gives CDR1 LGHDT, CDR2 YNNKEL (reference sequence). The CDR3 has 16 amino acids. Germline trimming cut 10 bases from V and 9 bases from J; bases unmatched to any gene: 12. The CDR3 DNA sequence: TGTGCCACCTCCGGGACTAGCGGGAGGGCCAAGTCTGAGCAGTTCTTC. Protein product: CATSGTSGRAKSEQFF.

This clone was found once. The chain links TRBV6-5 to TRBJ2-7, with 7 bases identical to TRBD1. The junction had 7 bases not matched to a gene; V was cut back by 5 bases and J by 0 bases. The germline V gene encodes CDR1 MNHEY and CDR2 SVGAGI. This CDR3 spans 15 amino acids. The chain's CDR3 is CASSLQGGDSYEQYF. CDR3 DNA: TGTGCCAGCAGTCTTCAAGGGGGCGACTCCTACGAGCAGTACTTC.

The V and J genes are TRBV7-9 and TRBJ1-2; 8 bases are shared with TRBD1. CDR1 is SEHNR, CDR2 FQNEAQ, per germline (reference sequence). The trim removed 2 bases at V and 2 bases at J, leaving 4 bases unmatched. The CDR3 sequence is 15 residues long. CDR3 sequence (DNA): TGTGCCAGCAGCTTATCCGGACAGGGAAACTATGGCTACACCTTC. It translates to CASSLSGQGNYGYTF. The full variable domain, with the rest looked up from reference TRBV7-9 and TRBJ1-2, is DTGVSQNPRHKITKRGQNVTFRCDPISEHNRLYWYRQTLGQGPEFLTYFQNEAQLEKSRLLSDRFSAERPKGSFSTLEIQRTEQGDSAMYLCASSLSGQGNYGYTFGSGTRLTVV.

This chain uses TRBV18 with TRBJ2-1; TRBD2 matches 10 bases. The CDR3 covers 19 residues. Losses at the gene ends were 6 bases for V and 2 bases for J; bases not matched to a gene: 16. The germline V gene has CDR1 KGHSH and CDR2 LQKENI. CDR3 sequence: CASSPLASGGGLTYNEQFF. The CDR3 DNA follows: TGTGCCAGCTCCCCCTTGGCCAGCGGGGGGGGACTCACCTACAATGAGCAGTTCTTC.

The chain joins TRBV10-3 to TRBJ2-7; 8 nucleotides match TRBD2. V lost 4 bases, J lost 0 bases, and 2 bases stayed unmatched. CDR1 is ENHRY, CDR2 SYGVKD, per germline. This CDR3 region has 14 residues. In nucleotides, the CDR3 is TGTGCCATCAGTGGGACTAGCAACTCCTACGAGCAGTACTTC. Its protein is CAISGTSNSYEQYF.

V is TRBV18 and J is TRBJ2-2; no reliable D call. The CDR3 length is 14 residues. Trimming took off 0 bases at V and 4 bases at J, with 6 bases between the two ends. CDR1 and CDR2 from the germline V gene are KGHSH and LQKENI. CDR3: CASSPPSLTGELFF. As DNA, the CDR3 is TGTGCCAGCTCACCACCTTCACTCACCGGGGAGCTGTTTTTT.

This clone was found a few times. The CDR3 reads CASSAGNRGSYEQYF. CDR3 DNA: TGTGCCAGCAGCGCGGGTAACAGGGGCAGCTACGAGCAGTACTTC. V and J are TRBV7-8 and TRBJ2-7; 7 bases are a match to TRBD1. The CDR3 is 15 residues long. Germline assignment: CDR1 SGHVS and CDR2 FQNEAQ. J was trimmed by 3 bases and V by 5 bases; bases with no gene match: 10.

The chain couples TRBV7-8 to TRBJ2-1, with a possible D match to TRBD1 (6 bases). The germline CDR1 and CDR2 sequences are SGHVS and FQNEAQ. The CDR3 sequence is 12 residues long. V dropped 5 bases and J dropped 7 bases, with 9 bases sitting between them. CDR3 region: CASSRRGNEQFF. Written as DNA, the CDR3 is TGTGCCAGCAGCCGTAGGGGGAATGAGCAGTTCTTC.

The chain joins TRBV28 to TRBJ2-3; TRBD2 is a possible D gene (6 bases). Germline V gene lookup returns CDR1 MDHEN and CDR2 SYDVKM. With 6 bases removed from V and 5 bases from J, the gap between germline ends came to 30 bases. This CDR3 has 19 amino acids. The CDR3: CASSYPAGLRGLVQDTQYF. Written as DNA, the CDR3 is TGTGCCAGCAGCTACCCGGCGGGACTCCGGGGGTTGGTCCAAGATACGCAGTATTTT.

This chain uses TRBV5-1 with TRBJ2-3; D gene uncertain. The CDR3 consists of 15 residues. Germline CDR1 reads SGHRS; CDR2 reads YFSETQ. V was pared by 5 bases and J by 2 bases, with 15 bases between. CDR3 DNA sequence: TGCGCCAGCAGATCCGACTTTACCATCACAGATACGCAGTATTTT. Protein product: CASRSDFTITDTQYF.